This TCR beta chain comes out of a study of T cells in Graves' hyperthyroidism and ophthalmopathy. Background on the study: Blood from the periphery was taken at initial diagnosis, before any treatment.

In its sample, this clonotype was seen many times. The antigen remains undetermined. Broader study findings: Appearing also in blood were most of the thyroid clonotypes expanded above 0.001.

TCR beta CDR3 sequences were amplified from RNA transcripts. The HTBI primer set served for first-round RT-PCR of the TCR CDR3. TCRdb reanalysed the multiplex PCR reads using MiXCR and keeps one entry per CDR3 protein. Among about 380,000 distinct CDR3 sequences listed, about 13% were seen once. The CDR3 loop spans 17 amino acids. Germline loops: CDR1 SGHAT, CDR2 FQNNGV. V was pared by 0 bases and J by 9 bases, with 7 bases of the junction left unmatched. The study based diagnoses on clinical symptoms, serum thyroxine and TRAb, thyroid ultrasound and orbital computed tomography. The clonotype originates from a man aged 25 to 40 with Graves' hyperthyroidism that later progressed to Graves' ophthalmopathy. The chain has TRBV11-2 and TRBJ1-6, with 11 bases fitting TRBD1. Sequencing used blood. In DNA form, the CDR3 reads TGTGCCAGCAGCTTAGACGCCCCGGACAGGGGGCCTTCACCCCTCCACTTT. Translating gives CASSLDAPDRGPSPLHF.